These 3 T cell receptor beta chains originate from one sample sequenced in a study of CD8 T cells in Susac syndrome. cDNA came from about 0.51 to 1 ug RNA primed by random hexamers. Using its own MiXCR run on the immunoSEQ multiplex PCR reads, TCRdb lists one record per CDR3 protein. The repertoire holds over 120,000 distinct CDR3 sequences, approximately 95% seen once, with about 0.15% in the top ten. Material: CD4+ T cells from PBMCs. These receptors were collected from a human donor with Susac syndrome.

This clonotype was recorded only once. CDR3 loop: CSARYQTGQETQYF. The CDR3, as DNA: TGCAGTGCTAGATACCAGACAGGGCAAGAGACCCAGTACTTC. V usage is TRBV20-1 and J usage is TRBJ2-5; 7 bases line up with TRBD1. V dropped 2 bases and J dropped 2; count of bases not matched to a gene: 5. This CDR3 is 14 amino acids long. Germline CDR1 is DFQATT and CDR2 is SNEGSKA (reference sequence).

The chain couples TRBV18 to TRBJ1-6; 9 nucleotides align to TRBD1. CDR3 length: 14 amino acids. J gave up 10 bases and V 5 bases, and 6 bases lay outside the gene matches. Per germline, CDR1 KGHSH and CDR2 LQKENI. The CDR3 coding sequence is TGTGCCAGCTCAGGACAGGGGATCTCGTCACCCCTCCACTTT. This codes for CASSGQGISSPLHF.

The V gene is TRBV20-1, the J gene TRBJ2-3; the match to TRBD2 covers 10 bases. The CDR3 runs to 15 residues. Trimming at V came to 1 base and at J to 3 bases, leaving 4 bases not matched to a gene. Looked up from germline, CDR1 is DFQATT and CDR2 is SNEGSKA (reference sequence). CDR3 loop: CSARVIAGGTDTQYF. CDR3 nucleotide sequence: TGCAGTGCTAGAGTGATAGCGGGAGGTACAGATACGCAGTATTTT.